Listed below are T cell receptor beta chains from one sample, sequenced in a study of Ad26.COV2.S vaccination and SARS-CoV-2 variants. Generated by immunoSEQ multiplex PCR, the TCRdb table keeps only in-frame clones and is missing some. The table has 410,000 or so clones, approximately 90% seen once. Material: peripheral blood, obtained in a trial of Ad26.COV2.S vaccine versus placebo. These receptors originate from a person between 18 and 59 years old who received the Ad26.COV2.S COVID-19 vaccine or a placebo. Both conserved end residues are part of each CDR3. A D gene is named only where the DNA matches it firmly. Size is omitted from some rows. Given values are once, few, many or a class for expanded clones.

D gene: TRBD2
J gene: TRBJ2-5
clone size: -
V gene: TRBV4-1
CDR3 DNA: TGCGCCAGCAGCCAAGGACTAGCGGGGGTTTTAGAGACCCAGTACTTC
CDR3 protein: CASSQGLAGVLETQYF

D gene: TRBD2
J gene: TRBJ2-3
clone size: -
V gene: TRBV18
CDR3 DNA: TGTGCCAGCTCACCCCCCCAGCGGGGGCCCACAGATACGCAGTATTTT
CDR3 protein: CASSPPQRGPTDTQYF

D gene: -
J gene: TRBJ1-1
clone size: -
V gene: TRBV18
CDR3 DNA: TGTGCCAGCTCACCAGGGTTGAACACTGAAGCTTTCTTT
CDR3 protein: CASSPGLNTEAFF

D gene: -
J gene: TRBJ1-1
clone size: few
V gene: TRBV3-1/TRBV3-2
CDR3 DNA: TGTGCCAGCAGCCAAGAAGGGATTCGGGAAGCTTTCTTT
CDR3 protein: CASSQEGIREAFF

D gene: TRBD1
J gene: TRBJ2-5
clone size: -
V gene: TRBV12-5
CDR3 DNA: TGTGCTAGTGGTAAGGGGACAGGGGAAGAGACCCAGTACTTC
CDR3 protein: CASGKGTGEETQYF

D gene: TRBD1
J gene: TRBJ2-5
clone size: -
V gene: TRBV7-8
CDR3 DNA: TGTGCCAGCAGCCCGGACAGGGGAGAGACCCAGTACTTC
CDR3 protein: CASSPDRGETQYF

D gene: TRBD1
J gene: TRBJ1-2
clone size: -
V gene: TRBV27
CDR3 DNA: TGTGCCAGCAGTTCCACACAGGGGGCTAACTATGGCTACACCTTC
CDR3 protein: CASSSTQGANYGYTF

D gene: -
J gene: TRBJ2-7
clone size: -
V gene: TRBV19
CDR3 DNA: TGTGCCAGTAGTAGTCATGAACAGACCCCTACGTTCTTC
CDR3 protein: CASSSHEQTPTFF

D gene: TRBD1
J gene: TRBJ1-4
clone size: once
V gene: TRBV3-1/TRBV3-2
CDR3 DNA: TGTGCCAGCAGCCATCTGCGGACAGGGGGAGAAAAACTGTTTTTT
CDR3 protein: CASSHLRTGGEKLFF

D gene: -
J gene: TRBJ2-7
clone size: -
V gene: TRBV5-5
CDR3 DNA: TGTGCCAGCAGCTATACAGACAGGAGCTCCTACGAGCAGTACTTC
CDR3 protein: CASSYTDRSSYEQYF

D gene: -
J gene: TRBJ2-7
clone size: -
V gene: TRBV6-5
CDR3 DNA: TGTGCCAGCCGAGAGGGACTCTCCTCCTCCTACGAGCAGTACTTC
CDR3 protein: CASREGLSSSYEQYF

D gene: -
J gene: TRBJ1-1
clone size: -
V gene: TRBV5-1
CDR3 DNA: TGCGCCAGCAGCGGCGGATCCCCCATGAACACTGAAGCTTTCTTT
CDR3 protein: CASSGGSPMNTEAFF

D gene: -
J gene: TRBJ2-2
clone size: -
V gene: TRBV6-5
CDR3 DNA: TGTGCCAGCAGTTACCCCCGGCCCTCGAACACCGGGGAGCTGTTTTTT
CDR3 protein: CASSYPRPSNTGELFF

D gene: -
J gene: TRBJ1-2
clone size: -
V gene: TRBV7-9
CDR3 DNA: TGTGCCAGCAGGCCCCCGTTGGCCTACTATGGCTACACCTTC
CDR3 protein: CASRPPLAYYGYTF

D gene: -
J gene: TRBJ2-7
clone size: -
V gene: TRBV7-9
CDR3 DNA: TGTGCCAGCAGCTTCGGCGTTAACTACGAGCAGTACTTC
CDR3 protein: CASSFGVNYEQYF

D gene: -
J gene: TRBJ1-6
clone size: -
V gene: TRBV6-7
CDR3 DNA: TGTGCCAGGCCCACTGAAGACAGGCAATGGGGGTATGCGAATAATTCACCCCTCCACTTT
CDR3 protein: CARPTEDRQWGYANNSPLHF

D gene: TRBD1
J gene: TRBJ2-1
clone size: -
V gene: TRBV10-3
CDR3 DNA: TGTGCCATCAGTGAAGAGGGACAGTCCGAGCAGTTCTTC
CDR3 protein: CAISEEGQSEQFF

D gene: -
J gene: TRBJ1-4
clone size: -
V gene: TRBV5-4
CDR3 DNA: TGTGCCAGCAGCTTGGATGGGAGGAGGGGTCTTAATGAAAAACTGTTTTTT
CDR3 protein: CASSLDGRRGLNEKLFF

D gene: -
J gene: TRBJ1-1
clone size: -
V gene: TRBV29-1
CDR3 DNA: TGCAGCGTTGCAATGGGTCCGAACACTGAAGCTTTCTTT
CDR3 protein: CSVAMGPNTEAFF

D gene: -
J gene: TRBJ1-2
clone size: -
V gene: TRBV19
CDR3 DNA: TGTGCCAGTAGTCGGGACACCGGGTGGGGTAGTAGCTACACCTTC
CDR3 protein: CASSRDTGWGSSYTF

D gene: -
J gene: TRBJ1-1
clone size: -
V gene: TRBV4-1
CDR3 DNA: TGCGCCAGCAGCCAAGATTCCCGGTTGGGGGCTGAAGCTTTCTTT
CDR3 protein: CASSQDSRLGAEAFF

D gene: -
J gene: TRBJ2-1
clone size: -
V gene: TRBV27
CDR3 DNA: TGTGCCAGCAGTTCTCCGCCCACAGGGAATGAGCAGTTCTTC
CDR3 protein: CASSSPPTGNEQFF

D gene: -
J gene: TRBJ2-7
clone size: -
V gene: TRBV6-5
CDR3 DNA: TGTGCCAGCAGTAATTCTGGGACATTCTCCTACGAGCAGTACTTC
CDR3 protein: CASSNSGTFSYEQYF

D gene: -
J gene: TRBJ2-1
clone size: -
V gene: TRBV19
CDR3 DNA: TGTGCCAGTAGTTCAGCAACCTACAATGAGCAGTTCTTC
CDR3 protein: CASSSATYNEQFF

D gene: -
J gene: TRBJ2-5
clone size: -
V gene: TRBV5-1
CDR3 DNA: TGCGCCAGCACCCCCCGGGACGGGGTAGGGGAGACCCAGTACTTC
CDR3 protein: CASTPRDGVGETQYF

D gene: -
J gene: TRBJ1-5
clone size: -
V gene: TRBV28
CDR3 DNA: TGTGCCAGCAGTATGACGTTGCGGGGCAATCAGCCCCAGCATTTT
CDR3 protein: CASSMTLRGNQPQHF

D gene: TRBD2
J gene: TRBJ2-7
clone size: -
V gene: TRBV7-8
CDR3 DNA: TGTGCCAGCAGCTTAGGAATCATAAGGGCTAGCGGGGACTCCTACGAGCAGTACTTC
CDR3 protein: CASSLGIIRASGDSYEQYF

D gene: TRBD1
J gene: TRBJ1-1
clone size: -
V gene: TRBV6-6
CDR3 DNA: TGTGCCAGCGGAGGGGGCTCTGAAGCTTTCTTT
CDR3 protein: CASGGGSEAFF